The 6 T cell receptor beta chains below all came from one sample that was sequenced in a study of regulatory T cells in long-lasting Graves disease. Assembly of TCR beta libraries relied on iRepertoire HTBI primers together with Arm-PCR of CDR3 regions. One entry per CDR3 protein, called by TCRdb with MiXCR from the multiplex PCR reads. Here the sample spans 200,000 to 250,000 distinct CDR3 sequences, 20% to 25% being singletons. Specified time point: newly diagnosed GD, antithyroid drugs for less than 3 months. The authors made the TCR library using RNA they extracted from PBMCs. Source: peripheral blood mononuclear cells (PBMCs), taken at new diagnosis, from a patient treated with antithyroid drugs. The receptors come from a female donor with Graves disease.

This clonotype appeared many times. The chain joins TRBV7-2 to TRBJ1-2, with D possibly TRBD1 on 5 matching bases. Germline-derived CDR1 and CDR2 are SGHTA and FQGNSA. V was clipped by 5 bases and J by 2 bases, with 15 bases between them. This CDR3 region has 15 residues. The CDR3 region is CASSPRTSMNYGYTF. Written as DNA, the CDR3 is TGTGCCAGCAGCCCCCGGACAAGCATGAACTATGGCTACACCTTC.

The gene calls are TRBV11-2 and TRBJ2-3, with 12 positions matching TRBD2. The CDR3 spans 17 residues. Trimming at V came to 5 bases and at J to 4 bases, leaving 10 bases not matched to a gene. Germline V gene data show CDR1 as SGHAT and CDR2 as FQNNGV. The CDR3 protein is CASSRRTSGIFADTQYF. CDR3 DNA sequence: TGTGCCAGCAGCCGCAGGACTAGCGGGATCTTTGCAGATACGCAGTATTTT. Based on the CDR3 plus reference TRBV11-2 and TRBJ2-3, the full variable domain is EAGVAQSPRYKIIEKRQSVAFWCNPISGHATLYWYQQILGQGPKLLIQFQNNGVVDDSQLPKDRFSAERLKGVDSTLKIQPAKLEDSAVYLCASSRRTSGIFADTQYFGPGTRLTVL.

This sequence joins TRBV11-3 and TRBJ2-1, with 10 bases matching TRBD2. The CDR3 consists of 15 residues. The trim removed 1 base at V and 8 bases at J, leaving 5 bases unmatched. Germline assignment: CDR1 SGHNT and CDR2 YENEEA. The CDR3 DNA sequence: TGTGCCAGCAGCTTAGCTACTAGCGGGACCCATGAGCAGTTCTTC. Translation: CASSLATSGTHEQFF.

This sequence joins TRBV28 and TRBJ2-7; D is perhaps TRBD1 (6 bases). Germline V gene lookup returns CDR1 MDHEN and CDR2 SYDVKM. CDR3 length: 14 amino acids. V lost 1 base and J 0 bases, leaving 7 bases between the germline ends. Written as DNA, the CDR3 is TGTGCCAGCAGTTTATACAGGGTCTCCTACGAGCAGTACTTC. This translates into CASSLYRVSYEQYF.

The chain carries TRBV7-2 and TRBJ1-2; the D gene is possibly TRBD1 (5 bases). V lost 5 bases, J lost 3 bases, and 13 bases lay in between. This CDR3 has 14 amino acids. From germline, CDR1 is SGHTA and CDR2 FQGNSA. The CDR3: CASSQGTNYYGYTF. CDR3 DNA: TGTGCCAGCAGCCAAGGGACCAACTACTATGGCTACACCTTC.

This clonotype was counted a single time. The CDR3 loop is CASSRTGLAHGTGELFF. The CDR3 DNA reads as TGTGCCAGCAGTCGGACGGGACTAGCGCACGGTACCGGGGAGCTGTTTTTT. The rearrangement joins TRBV27 to TRBJ2-2, with 10 nucleotides matching TRBD2. Germline CDR1 reads MNHEY; CDR2 reads SMNVEV (reference sequence). The CDR3 contains 17 residues. Trimming at V came to 5 bases and at J to 5 bases, leaving 11 bases not matched to a gene.